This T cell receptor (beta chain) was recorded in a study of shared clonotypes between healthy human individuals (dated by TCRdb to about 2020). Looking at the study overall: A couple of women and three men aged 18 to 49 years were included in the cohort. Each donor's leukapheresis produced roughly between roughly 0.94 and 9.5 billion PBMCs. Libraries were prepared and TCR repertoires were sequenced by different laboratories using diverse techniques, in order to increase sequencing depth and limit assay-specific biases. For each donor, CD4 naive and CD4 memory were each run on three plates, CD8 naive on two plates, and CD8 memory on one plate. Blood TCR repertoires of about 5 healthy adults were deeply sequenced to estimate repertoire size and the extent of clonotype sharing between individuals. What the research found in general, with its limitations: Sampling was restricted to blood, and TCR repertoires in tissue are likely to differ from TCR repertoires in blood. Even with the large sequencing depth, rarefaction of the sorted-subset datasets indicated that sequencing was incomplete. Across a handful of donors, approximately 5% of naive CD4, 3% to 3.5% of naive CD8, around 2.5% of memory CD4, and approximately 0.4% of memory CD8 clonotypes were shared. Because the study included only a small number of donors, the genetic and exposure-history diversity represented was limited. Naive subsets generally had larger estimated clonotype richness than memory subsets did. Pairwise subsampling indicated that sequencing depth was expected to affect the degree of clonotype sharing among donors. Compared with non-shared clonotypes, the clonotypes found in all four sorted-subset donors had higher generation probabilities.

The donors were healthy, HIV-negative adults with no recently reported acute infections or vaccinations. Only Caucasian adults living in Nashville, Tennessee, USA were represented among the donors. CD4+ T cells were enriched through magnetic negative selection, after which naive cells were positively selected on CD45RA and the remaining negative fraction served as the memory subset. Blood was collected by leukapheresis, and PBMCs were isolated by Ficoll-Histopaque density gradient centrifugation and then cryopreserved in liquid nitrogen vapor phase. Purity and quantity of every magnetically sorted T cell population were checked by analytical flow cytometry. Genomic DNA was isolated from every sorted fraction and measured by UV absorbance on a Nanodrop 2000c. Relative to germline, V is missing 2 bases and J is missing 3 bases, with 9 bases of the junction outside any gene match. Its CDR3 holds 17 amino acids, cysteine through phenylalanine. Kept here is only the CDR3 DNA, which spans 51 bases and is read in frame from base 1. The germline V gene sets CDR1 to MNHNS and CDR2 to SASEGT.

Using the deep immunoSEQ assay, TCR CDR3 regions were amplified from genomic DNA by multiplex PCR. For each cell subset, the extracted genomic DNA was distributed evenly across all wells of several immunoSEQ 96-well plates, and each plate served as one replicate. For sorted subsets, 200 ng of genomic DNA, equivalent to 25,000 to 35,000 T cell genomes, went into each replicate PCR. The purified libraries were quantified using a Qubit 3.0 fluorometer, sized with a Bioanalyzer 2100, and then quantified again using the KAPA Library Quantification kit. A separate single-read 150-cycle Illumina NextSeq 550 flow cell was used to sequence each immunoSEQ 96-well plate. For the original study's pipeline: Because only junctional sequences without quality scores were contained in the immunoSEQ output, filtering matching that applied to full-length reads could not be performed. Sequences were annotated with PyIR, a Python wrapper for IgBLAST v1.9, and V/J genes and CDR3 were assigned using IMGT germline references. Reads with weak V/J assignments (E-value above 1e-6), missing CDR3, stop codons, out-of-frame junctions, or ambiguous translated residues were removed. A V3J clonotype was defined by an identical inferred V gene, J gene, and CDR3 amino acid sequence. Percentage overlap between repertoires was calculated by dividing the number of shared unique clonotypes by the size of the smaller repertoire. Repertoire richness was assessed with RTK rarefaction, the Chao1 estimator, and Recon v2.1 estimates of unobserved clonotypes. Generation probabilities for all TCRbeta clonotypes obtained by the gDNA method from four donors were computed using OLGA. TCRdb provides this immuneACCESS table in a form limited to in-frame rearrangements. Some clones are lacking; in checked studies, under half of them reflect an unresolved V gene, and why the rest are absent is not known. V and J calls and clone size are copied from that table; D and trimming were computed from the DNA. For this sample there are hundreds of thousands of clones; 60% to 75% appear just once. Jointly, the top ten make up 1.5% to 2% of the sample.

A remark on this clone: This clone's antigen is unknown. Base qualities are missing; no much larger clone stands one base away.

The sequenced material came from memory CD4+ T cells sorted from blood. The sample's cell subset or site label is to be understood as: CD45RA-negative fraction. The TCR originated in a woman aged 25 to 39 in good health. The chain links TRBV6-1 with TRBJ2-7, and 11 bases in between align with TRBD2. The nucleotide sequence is TGTGCCAGCAGTGAAAACCCGTGGACTAGCGGGTTCTACGAGCAGTACTTC. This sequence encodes CASSENPWTSGFYEQYF.